Given below is one T cell receptor (beta chain) in context. Method: immunoSEQ multiplex PCR; TCRdb's copy keeps in-frame clones and lacks some. Among tens of thousands of clones, roughly 89% were seen once, and the ten largest hold approximately 10%. This sample was included in a study of OX40 agonist ivuxolimab in advanced cancers. Study summary: Checkpoint inhibitors had been given previously to under 50% of patients. Two patients with cutaneous melanoma and one with hepatocellular carcinoma, three in total, showed partial responses.

V was shortened by 6 bases and J by 14 bases, with 14 bases between the two germline ends. Germline V gene data show CDR1 as KGHSH and CDR2 as LQKENI. The CDR3 has 11 amino acids. The source material was CD4+ or CD8+ T cells sorted from blood, sampled in a trial of the OX40 agonist ivuxolimab. The TCR was taken from an adult with an advanced solid tumor such as melanoma, head and neck, liver or kidney cancer. The rearrangement links TRBV18 to TRBJ2-1; the D gene is possibly TRBD2 (5 bases). DNA of the CDR3: TGTGCCAGCTCCCCCGAGGGAGCCGAGTTCTTC. Its translation is CASSPEGAEFF. Variable domain in full (rest from reference TRBV18 and TRBJ2-1): NAGVMQNPRHLVRRRGQEARLRCSPMKGHSHVYWYRQLPEEGLKFMVYLQKENIIDESGMPKERFSAEFPKEGPSILRIQQVVRGDSAAYFCASSPEGAEFFGPGTRLTVL.